These T cell receptor beta chains were read from a single sample in a study of regulatory T cells in long-lasting Graves disease. TCRdb re-analysed the multiplex PCR reads in MiXCR, keeping a single row per CDR3 protein. The sample records about 620,000 distinct CDR3 sequences, around 17% being singletons. These data also featured in a second study, about T cells in Graves' hyperthyroidism and ophthalmopathy.

The sequencing here drew on peripheral blood mononuclear cells (PBMCs), taken at new diagnosis, from a patient treated with antithyroid drugs. These receptors came from a woman aged 25 to 45 with Graves disease. CDR3s include the opening cysteine and the closing phenylalanine or tryptophan. A D gene is named only where the DNA matches it firmly. Clone size is shown for a subset of rows, as once, few, many or a class of expanded clone.

V gene	J gene	D gene	clone size	CDR3 protein	CDR3 DNA
TRBV18	TRBJ2-1	-	once	CASSHFRTDNEQFF	TGTGCCAGCTCACATTTCAGGACGGACAATGAGCAGTTCTTC
TRBV28	TRBJ1-2	TRBD1	many	CASRSGTAYGYTF	TGTGCCAGCAGATCCGGGACAGCCTATGGCTACACCTTC
TRBV5-1	TRBJ2-7	-	few	CASSLEGRRQAAYEQYF	TGCGCCAGCAGCTTGGAGGGGCGGCGCCAGGCCGCCTACGAGCAGTACTTC
TRBV7-2	TRBJ1-6	-	few	CASSLVSQGGGPLHF	TGTGCCAGCAGCTTAGTGAGTCAGGGAGGAGGGCCCCTCCACTTT
TRBV15	TRBJ2-2	-	many	CATSRDTGELFF	TGTGCCACGTCTCGAGATACCGGGGAGCTGTTTTTT
TRBV7-9	TRBJ1-4	-	many	CASSFGDSNEKLFF	TGTGCCAGCAGCTTCGGAGATTCTAATGAAAAACTGTTTTTT
TRBV6-4	TRBJ2-1	TRBD2	few	CASRMGSGGFNEQFF	TGTGCCAGCAGGATGGGATCCGGGGGGTTCAATGAGCAGTTCTTC
TRBV28	TRBJ1-5	-	few	CASTSPPSGGRTQHF	TGTGCCAGCACTTCCCCCCCGAGTGGGGGGAGGACCCAGCATTTT
TRBV19	TRBJ1-2	-	-	CASSRDRAYGCTF	TGTGCCAGTAGTCGGGACCGGGCTTATGGCTGCACCTTC
TRBV4-1	TRBJ1-2	TRBD1	few	CASSQSTGAEDYGYTF	TGCGCCAGCAGCCAATCAACAGGGGCCGAGGACTATGGCTACACCTTC
TRBV12-3/TRBV12-4	TRBJ2-2	TRBD2	few	CASSVAGGRGTGELFF	TGTGCCAGCAGCGTAGCTGGCGGGAGGGGAACCGGGGAGCTGTTTTTT
TRBV20-1	TRBJ2-2	-	-	CSVPVAWISGELFF	TGCAGTGTACCCGTAGCATGGATCTCCGGGGAGCTGTTTTTT
TRBV9	TRBJ2-2	TRBD1	few	CASSARGKLGTGNTGELFF	TGTGCCAGCAGCGCGAGAGGAAAACTCGGGACAGGAAACACCGGGGAGCTGTTTTTT
TRBV5-1	TRBJ2-1	-	many	CASSLSSAIYNEQFF	TGCGCCAGCAGCTTGTCCAGCGCTATCTACAATGAGCAGTTCTTC
TRBV18	TRBJ1-5	-	many	CASSGLGADQPQHF	TGTGCCAGCTCAGGCCTAGGGGCGGATCAGCCCCAGCATTTT
TRBV28	TRBJ2-3	TRBD2	many	CASSLLAGEDTQYF	TGTGCCAGCAGTTTACTAGCGGGGGAAGATACGCAGTATTTT
TRBV6-5	TRBJ2-7	-	many	CASSYSDSYEQYF	TGTGCCAGCAGTTACTCCGACAGCTACGAGCAGTACTTC
TRBV2	TRBJ2-5	-	many	CATLPGEYQETQYF	TGTGCCACGCTCCCCGGGGAGTACCAAGAGACCCAGTACTTC
TRBV27	TRBJ2-4	-	-	CASKGPKNIQYF	TGTGCCAGCAAAGGACCCAAAAACATTCAGTACTTC
TRBV7-9	TRBJ1-5	-	many	CASSPQGIGDQPQHF	TGTGCCAGCAGCCCACAGGGTATTGGGGATCAGCCCCAGCATTTT
TRBV12-3/TRBV12-4	TRBJ1-6	-	many	CASSSGINSPLHF	TGTGCCAGCAGTTCCGGGATTAATTCACCCCTCCACTTT
TRBV28	TRBJ2-5	TRBD1	many	CASRGQGQETQYF	TGTGCCAGCAGGGGACAGGGCCAAGAGACCCAGTACTTC
TRBV5-1	TRBJ2-1	-	-	CASMGVGDEQFF	TGCGCCAGCATGGGGGTTGGCGATGAGCAGTTCTTC
TRBV3-1	TRBJ1-2	-	-	CASSLLAGPNYGYTF	TGTGCCAGCAGCCTCTTGGCGGGACCTAACTATGGCTACACCTTC
TRBV6-1	TRBJ1-1	-	many	CATYRNTEAFF	TGTGCCACGTACAGGAACACTGAAGCTTTCTTT
TRBV30	TRBJ1-1	-	few	CASGLSEAFF	TGTGCCTCAGGCCTAAGTGAAGCTTTCTTT
TRBV20-1	TRBJ1-1	-	many	CSALRTSFSEAFF	TGCAGTGCTCTTCGGACTTCTTTTTCTGAAGCTTTCTTT
TRBV18	TRBJ2-7	-	-	CASSPFPGQQYF	TGTGCCAGCTCACCGTTTCCGGGACAACAGTACTTC
TRBV12-3/TRBV12-4	TRBJ2-7	-	many	CASTPEEQSSREQYF	TGTGCCAGCACCCCGGAGGAACAGTCATCTCGCGAGCAGTACTTC
TRBV7-2	TRBJ2-4	-	few	CASRETGGKNIQYF	TGTGCCAGCAGGGAAACAGGAGGCAAAAACATTCAGTACTTC
TRBV7-3	TRBJ1-2	-	many	CASSQYPGGSYTF	TGTGCCAGCAGCCAGTACCCCGGCGGCAGCTACACCTTC
TRBV30	TRBJ1-5	-	few	CAWSQGYGNQPQHF	TGTGCCTGGAGCCAGGGTTATGGCAATCAGCCCCAGCATTTT
TRBV7-7	TRBJ2-5	-	-	CASSFQGVETQYF	TGTGCTAGCAGCTTTCAGGGAGTCGAGACCCAGTACTTC
TRBV7-6	TRBJ2-1	-	many	CASSLVASVERSNEQFF	TGTGCCAGCAGCTTAGTGGCGTCGGTCGAGCGAAGCAATGAGCAGTTCTTC
TRBV6-1	TRBJ2-7	-	many	CASSELQGIYDEQYF	TGTGCCAGCAGTGAACTCCAGGGGATTTATGACGAGCAGTACTTC
TRBV12-3/TRBV12-4	TRBJ1-2	TRBD1	few	CASRRQGEGSYGYTF	TGTGCCAGCAGGCGACAGGGCGAAGGCTCCTATGGCTACACCTTC
TRBV28	TRBJ1-6	TRBD1	many	CASSLYRGQGAGSPLHF	TGTGCCAGCAGTTTGTACAGGGGACAGGGCGCGGGTTCACCCCTCCACTTT
TRBV30	TRBJ1-1	-	many	CAWEQGRGNTEAFF	TGTGCCTGGGAACAGGGTCGAGGGAACACTGAAGCTTTCTTT
TRBV2	TRBJ2-1	-	many	CASRGTLNEQFF	TGTGCCAGCAGGGGAACTTTAAATGAGCAGTTCTTC
TRBV18	TRBJ1-1	-	many	CASSLLQLNTEAFF	TGTGCCAGCTCACTTTTGCAGCTGAACACTGAAGCTTTCTTT
TRBV5-1	TRBJ2-7	-	-	CASSPTRAAYEQYF	TGCGCCAGCAGCCCGACACGGGCGGCCTACGAGCAGTACTTC
TRBV6-5	TRBJ1-6	-	few	CASSSDRQEINSPLHF	TGTGCCAGCAGTTCCGACCGGCAGGAGATTAATTCACCCCTCCACTTT
TRBV6-5	TRBJ2-2	TRBD2	many	CASSLGLAGYERELFF	TGTGCCAGCAGTTTAGGACTAGCGGGATACGAGAGGGAGCTGTTTTTT
TRBV7-2	TRBJ2-1	TRBD2	-	CASSRRPGTSGIYNEQFF	TGTGCCAGCAGCCGAAGACCAGGGACTAGCGGAATCTACAATGAGCAGTTCTTC
TRBV4-1	TRBJ2-7	TRBD2	once	CASSQASGGYEQYF	TGCGCCAGCAGCCAAGCGTCGGGAGGCTACGAGCAGTACTTC
TRBV11-3	TRBJ2-5	-	many	CASSFTVVETQYF	TGTGCCAGCAGCTTCACGGTAGTGGAGACCCAGTACTTC
TRBV7-3	TRBJ2-3	TRBD1	many	CANSLGTGFGDTQYF	TGTGCCAACAGCCTCGGGACAGGGTTTGGCGATACGCAGTATTTT
TRBV5-1	TRBJ1-4	-	-	CASSLGPTAGNEKLFF	TGCGCCAGCAGCTTGGGGCCGACGGCCGGTAATGAAAAACTGTTTTTT
TRBV28	TRBJ2-7	-	-	CASRDSNSYEQYF	TGTGCCAGCCGGGACTCGAACTCCTACGAGCAGTACTTC
TRBV5-1	TRBJ2-7	TRBD2	few	CASSLALAGGPVLYEQYF	TGCGCCAGCAGCTTGGCTCTAGCGGGAGGGCCAGTTCTCTACGAGCAGTACTTC